This T cell receptor (beta chain) was observed in a study of identical twins. TCRdb recomputed calls from the 5' RACE reads with MiXCR, one row per CDR3 protein. The data hold 400,000 to 600,000 distinct CDR3 sequences, with 20% to 25% observed a single time. CDR1 is SGHNT, CDR2 YYREEE, per germline (reference sequence). The trim removed 4 bases at V and 2 bases at J, leaving 11 bases unmatched. The CDR3 runs to 18 residues. In addition, the sample was reused for a study of yellow fever vaccine responses in identical twins.

Material: CD4+ T cells sorted from blood. This sequence was found in a woman between 18 and 30 years old in good health. The J gene is TRBJ2-7, the V gene TRBV5-4, with 14 bases aligning to TRBD2. This chain's CDR3 is CASSKTGTSGRATYEQYF. CDR3 DNA: TGTGCCAGCAGCAAAACCGGGACTAGCGGGAGAGCAACCTACGAGCAGTACTTC.